This TCR beta chain was recovered during a study of T-cell memory formation after mild COVID-19. At the level of the study: Largely, the TCR clusters proved donor specific. Whole-study results and caveats: Among contracting clones, CD4+ were mainly CM/EM and CD8+ enriched in EMRA. In pre-infection memory, a portion of responding clones appeared, which suggested that cross-reactive memory joined.

Amplification by 5'RACE using constant-segment primers produced TCR alpha and TCR beta cDNA libraries that carried sample barcodes and UMIs. TCRdb analysed the 5' RACE reads with MiXCR anew, one entry per CDR3 protein. Here the sample spans 100,000 to 150,000 distinct CDR3 sequences, approximately 6.3% being singletons. The CDR3 totals 14 residues. Germline CDR1 SGHRS, CDR2 YFSETQ. V shed 4 bases, J shed 7 bases, and the junction held 6 bases outside the gene matches. This clonotype turned up a few times. Its antigen is still unknown. The source is an adult woman who had mild COVID-19 (a few samples of this study predate the infection). Cell type and time point are not known. The sequencing sample was made of PBMCs or a T cell subset sorted from them (not recorded which). V and J are TRBV5-1 and TRBJ2-2; 8 bases are shared with TRBD2. The CDR3 reads CASSPRTSGGELFF. The CDR3 nucleotides read TGCGCCAGCAGCCCAAGAACTAGCGGCGGGGAGCTGTTTTTT.